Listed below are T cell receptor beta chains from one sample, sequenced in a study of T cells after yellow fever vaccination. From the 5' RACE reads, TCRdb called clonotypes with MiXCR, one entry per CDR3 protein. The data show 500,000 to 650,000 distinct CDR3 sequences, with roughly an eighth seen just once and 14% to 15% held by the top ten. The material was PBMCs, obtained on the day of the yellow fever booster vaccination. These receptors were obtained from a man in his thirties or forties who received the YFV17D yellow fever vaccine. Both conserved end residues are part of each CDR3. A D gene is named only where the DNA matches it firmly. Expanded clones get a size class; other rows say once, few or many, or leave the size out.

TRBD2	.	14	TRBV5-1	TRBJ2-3	CASRNRPGLADGYF	TGCGCCAGCAGAAATCGGCCGGGCCTAGCGGATGGGTATTTT
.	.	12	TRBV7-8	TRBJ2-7	CASSTSGFEQYF	TGTGCCAGCAGCACTTCGGGTTTCGAGCAGTACTTC
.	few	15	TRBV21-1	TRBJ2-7	CASSKELAELYEQYF	TGTGCCAGCAGCAAAGAACTAGCGGAGCTCTACGAGCAGTACTTC
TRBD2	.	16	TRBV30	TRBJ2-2	CAWSGGRTSGTGELFF	TGTGCCTGGAGTGGCGGGAGGACCTCTGGCACCGGGGAGCTGTTTTTT
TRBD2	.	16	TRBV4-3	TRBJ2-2	CASSLELAGVTGELFF	TGCGCCAGCAGCCTCGAACTAGCGGGGGTGACCGGGGAGCTGTTTTTT
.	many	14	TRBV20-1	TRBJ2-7	CSASGNIGSYEQYF	TGCAGTGCTAGCGGGAACATAGGATCCTACGAGCAGTACTTC
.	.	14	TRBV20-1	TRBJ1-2	CSAREQGWAYGYTF	TGCAGTGCTAGAGAACAGGGATGGGCCTATGGCTACACCTTC
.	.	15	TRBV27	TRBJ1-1	CASSLSGVGYTEAFF	TGTGCCAGCAGTTTATCGGGGGTGGGATACACTGAAGCTTTCTTT
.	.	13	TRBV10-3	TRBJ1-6	CAISEGWNSPLHF	TGTGCCATCAGTGAGGGCTGGAATTCACCCCTCCACTTT
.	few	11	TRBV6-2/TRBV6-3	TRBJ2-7	CACGTNYEQYF	TGTGCCTGCGGGACAAACTACGAGCAGTACTTC
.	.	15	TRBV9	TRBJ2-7	CASSVGAGTSYEQYF	TGTGCCAGCAGCGTAGGTGCGGGGACCTCCTACGAGCAGTACTTC
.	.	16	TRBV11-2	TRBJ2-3	CASSPYRTVSTDTQYF	TGTGCCAGCAGCCCCTATCGGACAGTTAGCACAGATACGCAGTATTTT
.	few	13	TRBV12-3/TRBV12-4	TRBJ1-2	CASSTSRGGGYTF	TGTGCCAGCAGTACCTCGAGGGGCGGTGGCTACACCTTC
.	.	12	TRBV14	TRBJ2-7	CASSQERRRQYF	TGTGCCAGCAGCCAAGAGAGGCGCAGGCAGTACTTC
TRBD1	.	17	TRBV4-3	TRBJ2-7	CASSPPVPGTASYEQYF	TGCGCCAGCAGCCCCCCTGTCCCCGGGACAGCTTCCTACGAGCAGTACTTC
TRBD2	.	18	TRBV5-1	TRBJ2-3	CASSLGLAGGPVTDTQYF	TGCGCCAGCAGCCTAGGACTAGCGGGAGGGCCGGTCACAGATACGCAGTATTTT
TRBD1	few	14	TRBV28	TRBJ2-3	CASSPLTGVDTQYF	TGTGCCAGCAGCCCCTTGACAGGGGTAGATACGCAGTATTTT
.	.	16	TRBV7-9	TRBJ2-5	CASSNDLVPTLETQYF	TGTGCCAGCAGCAACGATCTGGTTCCCACGTTGGAGACCCAGTACTTC
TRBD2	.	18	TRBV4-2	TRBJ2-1	CASSLIAGTQTGGNEQFF	TGTGCCAGCAGCCTAATAGCGGGAACGCAAACGGGGGGGAATGAGCAGTTCTTC
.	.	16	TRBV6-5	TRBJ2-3	CASRIGFGASTDTQYF	TGTGCCAGCAGAATTGGCTTCGGGGCTAGCACAGATACGCAGTATTTT
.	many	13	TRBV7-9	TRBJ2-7	CASSSIQGGEQYF	TGTGCCAGCAGTTCAATTCAGGGCGGCGAGCAGTACTTC
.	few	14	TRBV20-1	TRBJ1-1	CSARDPNKGPGAFF	TGCAGTGCTAGAGATCCTAACAAAGGCCCAGGAGCTTTCTTT
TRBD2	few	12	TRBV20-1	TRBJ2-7	CSASTGGYEQYF	TGCAGTGCTAGTACGGGGGGCTACGAGCAGTACTTC
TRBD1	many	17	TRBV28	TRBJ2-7	CATSDRGFRRESGEQYF	TGTGCTACTTCGGACAGGGGGTTTCGGCGGGAGAGTGGGGAGCAGTACTTC
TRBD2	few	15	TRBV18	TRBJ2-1	CASSPGGTRYNEQFF	TGTGCCAGCTCACCAGGCGGGACTAGGTACAATGAGCAGTTCTTC
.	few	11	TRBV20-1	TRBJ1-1	CSAPGDTEAFF	TGCAGTGCCCCAGGGGACACTGAAGCTTTCTTT
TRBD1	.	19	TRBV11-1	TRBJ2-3	CASSPRPTVDRGWADTQYF	TGTGCCAGCAGCCCACGACCGACTGTGGACAGGGGGTGGGCAGATACGCAGTATTTT
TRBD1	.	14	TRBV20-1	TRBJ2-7	CSAISDRGSYEQYF	TGCAGTGCCATCAGTGACAGGGGTAGCTACGAGCAGTACTTC
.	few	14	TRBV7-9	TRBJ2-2	CASSLAPTRGELFF	TGTGCCAGCAGCTTAGCCCCAACCCGGGGGGAGCTGTTTTTT
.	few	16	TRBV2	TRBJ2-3	CASSEPLDGGTDTQYF	TGTGCCAGCAGTGAACCCCTAGACGGAGGTACAGATACGCAGTATTTT
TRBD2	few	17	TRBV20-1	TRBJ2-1	CSASQGGAGLAGNEQFF	TGCAGTGCTAGCCAAGGGGGGGCGGGACTAGCGGGAAATGAGCAGTTCTTC
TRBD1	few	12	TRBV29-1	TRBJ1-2	CSVRDREYGYTF	TGCAGCGTTAGGGACAGGGAATACGGCTACACCTTC
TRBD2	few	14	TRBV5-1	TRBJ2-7	CASSSGRGVHEQYF	TGCGCCAGCAGCTCGGGGAGGGGCGTCCACGAGCAGTACTTC
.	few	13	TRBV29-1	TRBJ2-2	CSVEGGNTGELFF	TGCAGCGTTGAGGGGGGAAACACCGGGGAGCTGTTTTTT
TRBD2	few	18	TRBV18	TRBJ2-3	CASSRAVGGATSTDTQYF	TGTGCCAGCTCACGGGCCGTGGGAGGGGCCACTAGCACAGATACGCAGTATTTT
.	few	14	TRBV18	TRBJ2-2	CASHLLLDTGELFF	TGTGCCAGCCACCTCCTGTTGGACACCGGGGAGCTGTTTTTT
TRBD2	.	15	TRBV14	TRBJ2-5	CASSQVAGLQETQYF	TGTGCCAGCAGCCAAGTTGCGGGACTACAAGAGACCCAGTACTTC
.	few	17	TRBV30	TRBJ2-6	CAWEGGTVHSGANVLTF	TGTGCCTGGGAAGGAGGGACAGTACACTCTGGGGCCAACGTCCTGACTTTC
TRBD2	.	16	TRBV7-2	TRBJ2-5	CASSLTSGRNRETQYF	TGTGCCAGCAGCTTGACTAGCGGGAGAAATCGAGAGACCCAGTACTTC
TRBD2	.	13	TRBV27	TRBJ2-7	CASKGTMVYEQYF	TGTGCCAGCAAGGGGACTATGGTGTACGAGCAGTACTTC
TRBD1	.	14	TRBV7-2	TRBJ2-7	CASSLGGQKYEQYF	TGTGCCAGCAGCTTAGGGGGACAGAAATACGAGCAGTACTTC
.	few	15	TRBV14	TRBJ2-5	CASSQQRTSYGFQYF	TGTGCCAGCAGCCAACAAAGGACGTCGTACGGGTTCCAGTACTTC
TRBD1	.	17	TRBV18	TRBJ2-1	CASSLTPAIQGTNEQFF	TGTGCCAGCTCCCTCACCCCCGCGATACAGGGGACCAATGAGCAGTTCTTC
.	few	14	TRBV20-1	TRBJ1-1	CSAKTGYDDTEAFF	TGCAGTGCCAAAACAGGGTATGATGACACTGAAGCTTTCTTT
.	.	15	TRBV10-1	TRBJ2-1	CASSEAQGGYNEQFF	TGCGCCAGCAGTGAGGCCCAGGGTGGTTACAATGAGCAGTTCTTC
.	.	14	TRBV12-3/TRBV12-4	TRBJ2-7	CASNLQAGFNEQYF	TGTGCCAGCAACCTGCAGGCGGGGTTCAACGAGCAGTACTTC
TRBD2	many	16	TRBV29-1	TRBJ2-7	CSVAGLAGGRTYEQYF	TGCAGCGTTGCGGGACTAGCGGGAGGCCGGACCTACGAGCAGTACTTC
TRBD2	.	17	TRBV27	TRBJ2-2	CASSPELAGVFTGELFF	TGTGCCAGCAGTCCCGAACTAGCGGGAGTTTTCACCGGGGAGCTGTTTTTT
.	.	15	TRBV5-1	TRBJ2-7	CASGLSPDKSYEQYF	TGCGCCAGCGGGCTCTCCCCCGACAAATCCTACGAGCAGTACTTC